This T cell receptor (beta chain) is drawn from a study of response to subunit inactivated influenza vaccine. The study's findings and limits: That few new T cells are recruited by each seasonal influenza vaccination was the authors' suggestion.

Turning to this clonotype: The antigen is unknown.

A single record per CDR3 protein comes from TCRdb applying MiXCR to the RT-PCR reads. The table has 550,000 to 800,000 distinct CDR3 sequences, around 16% seen once. This CDR3 comprises 13 residues. Trimming took 0 bases from V and 10 from J; bases not matched to a gene: 2. CDR1 is SGHAT and CDR2 is FQNNGV in the germline V gene. Source: PBMCs from blood, taken 11 to 12 days after vaccination. The chain uses TRBV11-2 and TRBJ2-4, with 8 positions matching TRBD2. This clonotype originated in a man aged 45-60 years who received an inactivated influenza vaccine. The CDR3 DNA sequence: TGTGCCAGCAGCTTAGAAAGACTAGCGATTCAGTACTTC. It is translated as CASSLERLAIQYF.